The source of this T cell receptor (beta chain) is a study of blood T cell repertoires in COVID-19. For the study at large: COVID-19 samples collected from the United States, Italy and Spain covered acute and convalescent phases. Sample material is recorded as cDNA or gDNA derived from T cells, B-cell-depleted T cells, or PBMCs.

Only in-frame clones appear in the TCRdb table, and some are missing; sequencing was by immunoSEQ multiplex PCR. The sample lists 60,000 to 75,000 clones, roughly 90% seen once, with 6% to 7.5% in the top ten. The V gene's germline CDR1 is ENHRY and CDR2 SYGVKD. This CDR3 contains 16 residues. J lost 4 bases, V lost 6 bases, and 11 bases had no gene match. This clone was detected a few times. This receptor was identified in a man aged 40-55 years with COVID-19, enrolled during active disease. V and J are TRBV10-3 and TRBJ1-1; 10 bases are a match to TRBD1. Sequencing was carried out using peripheral blood. This CDR3 is CAISAGTGVIGTEAFF. CDR3 in DNA: TGTGCCATCAGCGCCGGGACAGGGGTGATCGGCACTGAAGCTTTCTTT.